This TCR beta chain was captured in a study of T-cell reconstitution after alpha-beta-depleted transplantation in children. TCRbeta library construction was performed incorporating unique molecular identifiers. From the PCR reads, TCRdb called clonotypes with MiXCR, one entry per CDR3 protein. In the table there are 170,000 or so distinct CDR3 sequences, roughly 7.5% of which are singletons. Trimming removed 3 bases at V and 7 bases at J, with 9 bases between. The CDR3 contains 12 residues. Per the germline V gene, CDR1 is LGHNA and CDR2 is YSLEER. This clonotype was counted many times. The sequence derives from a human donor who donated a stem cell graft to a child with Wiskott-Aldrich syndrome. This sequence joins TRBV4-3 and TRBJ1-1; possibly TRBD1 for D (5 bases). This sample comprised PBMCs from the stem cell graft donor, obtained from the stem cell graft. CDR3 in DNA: TGCGCCAGCAGCCATACAAGGGGTGAAGCTTTCTTT. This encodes CASSHTRGEAFF.